The clone carrying this T cell receptor (beta chain) came up many times. Its antigen is not identified. Researchers amplified the TCR beta CDR3 regions from RNA transcripts. The TCR CDR3 first-round RT-PCR relied on the HTBI primer set. TCRdb recomputed calls from the multiplex PCR reads with MiXCR, one row per CDR3 protein. Among fewer than 600,000 distinct CDR3 sequences, around 15% were seen once, and the ten largest hold roughly 14%. The CDR3 has 12 amino acids. Trimming stripped 3 bases from V and 9 bases from J, with 9 bases between. The germline V gene encodes CDR1 SNHLY and CDR2 FYNNEI. The data were obtained in a study of T cells in Graves' hyperthyroidism and ophthalmopathy. Study-wide background: Specimen type is peripheral blood, collected at initial diagnosis prior to any treatment.

General study findings and limits: Prediction of ophthalmopathy progression came a median around 6.5 months pre-onset. Among thyroid clonotypes expanded above 0.001, most also appeared in blood.

Diagnoses rested on clinical symptoms, serum thyroxine and TRAb, thyroid ultrasound and orbital computed tomography. The chain carries TRBV2 and TRBJ2-1; D is undetermined. The sequencing input was blood. This TCR was recovered from a woman aged 40 to 49 with Graves' hyperthyroidism. CDR3 region: CASSDARREQFF. CDR3 DNA sequence: TGTGCCAGCAGTGATGCGCGACGTGAGCAGTTCTTC.